These 7 T cell receptor beta chains came from one sample sequenced in a study of T cells in Graves' hyperthyroidism and ophthalmopathy (dated by TCRdb to the late 2010s). Library preparation was by multiplex PCR. Reads for this sample came from an Illumina HiSeq 2000. TCR beta CDR3 regions were amplified from RNA transcripts. A first-round RT-PCR of the TCR CDR3 used the HTBI primer set with the Qiagen OneStep RT-PCR kit. TCRdb reprocessing: public reads trimmed at Q25 with fastp, clones called with MiXCR, in-frame beta chains kept. Rows with a matching CDR3 protein are joined into one entry that keeps the most common DNA and genes. This sample has hundreds of thousands of distinct CDR3 sequences in its table, and roughly 14% of those were observed once. The ten top clones hold 12% of the sample. The sequencing sample was made of blood. These receptor sequences come from a woman in her forties or fifties with Graves' ophthalmopathy.

This clonotype came up many times. The genes are TRBV28 and TRBJ2-7; a weak D match, TRBD1 (5 bases). The V gene lost 5 bases and the J gene lost 3 bases, with 14 bases spanning the gap. Germline V lookup: CDR1 MDHEN, CDR2 SYDVKM. This CDR3 comprises 14 residues. The CDR3 sequence is CASSGAGVGYEQYF. In DNA, the CDR3 is TGTGCCAGCAGTGGGGCTGGGGTGGGCTACGAGCAGTACTTC.

On this clonotype itself: A single base separates this from a much larger clone, so it may be a read error. The chain joins TRBV6-2 or TRBV6-3 to TRBJ1-2, with 9 bases identical to TRBD1. Per the germline V gene, CDR1 is MNHEY and CDR2 is SVGEGT. Trimming took 7 bases from V and 6 from J; bases not matched to a gene: 9. The CDR3 runs to 14 residues. The CDR3 DNA reads TGTGCCAGCAAACCGGACAGGGGCGTTAATGGCTACACCTTC. Translation gives CASKPDRGVNGYTF.

This clonotype was picked up many times. This chain links TRBV7-3 with TRBJ2-3; TRBD2 aligns across 12 bases. Looked up from germline, CDR1 is SGHTA and CDR2 is FQGTGA. CDR3 length: 18 residues. V trimming: 5 bases; J trimming: 2 bases; junction bases outside the gene matches: 11. CDR3 region: CASSPTSGRYPLTDTQYF. In DNA, the CDR3 is TGTGCCAGCAGCCCGACTAGCGGGAGATATCCCCTCACAGATACGCAGTATTTT.

This clonotype was counted ten times or more. J is TRBJ2-1 and V is TRBV12-3 or TRBV12-4; D perhaps matches TRBD2 (6 bases). The CDR3 covers 17 residues. Deletions cut 6 bases from V and 2 bases from J, with 20 bases between. For the CDR3, the DNA is TGTGCCAGCAGGGGAGGTAGCGGATTCCAGCCCTACAATGAGCAGTTCTTC. It encodes CASRGGSGFQPYNEQFF.

In this sample, this clonotype turned up many times. V and J are TRBV2 and TRBJ1-1, with D tentatively TRBD1 (5 bases). Per germline, CDR1 SNHLY and CDR2 FYNNEI. The CDR3 extends over 15 amino acids. Trimming shortened V by 2 bases and J by 1 base, and 11 bases separated the two germline ends. The CDR3 is CASSEKGTGNTEAFF. DNA for the CDR3: TGTGCCAGCAGTGAAAAGGGGACGGGGAACACTGAAGCTTTCTTT.

The chain couples TRBV20-1 to TRBJ1-1, with 8 nucleotides matching TRBD1. The V segment lost 6 bases and the J segment 3 bases; nucleotides outside the gene matches: 6. There are 13 residues in the CDR3. CDR1 and CDR2 from the germline V gene are DFQATT and SNEGSKA (reference sequence). This chain's CDR3 is CSAVPDRDTEAFF. Here the CDR3 DNA reads TGCAGTGCCGTGCCGGACAGGGACACTGAAGCTTTCTTT.

This clonotype was seen only a few times. The chain has TRBV12-3 or TRBV12-4 and TRBJ2-1, with 9 bases aligning to TRBD1. J gave up 7 bases and V 5 bases, and 9 bases lay outside the gene matches. CDR3 length: 15 amino acids. This chain's CDR3 is CASSLMGQGRNEQFF. In DNA, the CDR3 is TGTGCCAGCAGTCTAATGGGACAGGGTCGAAATGAGCAGTTCTTC.